The 2 T cell receptor beta chains presented below share a single source sample, sequenced in a study of Ad26.COV2.S vaccination and SARS-CoV-2 variants. Assay: immunoSEQ multiplex PCR; the TCRdb copy retains only in-frame clones and omits some. Seen here are hundreds of thousands of clones, about nine tenths observed once, and the top ten hold roughly 3.1%. Treatment of the sample: over 15 received Ad26.COV2.S at low or high dose, single or two shots; 5 received placebo; per-sample allocation not given. The study sampled participants on day 63 after the first vaccine or placebo injection. The source material was peripheral blood, sampled in a trial of Ad26.COV2.S vaccine versus placebo. The receptors come from a person between 18 and 65 years old who received the Ad26.COV2.S COVID-19 vaccine or a placebo.

V is TRBV19 and J is TRBJ1-4, with 9 bases that match TRBD1. The length of the CDR3 is 19 residues. V lost 3 bases, J lost 5 bases, and 16 bases stayed unmatched. Germline-derived CDR1 and CDR2 are LNHDA and SQIVND (reference sequence). CDR3 amino acids: CASSIATGGRISPNEKLFF. The CDR3 nucleotides read TGTGCCAGTAGTATCGCAACAGGGGGCAGAATTTCCCCAAATGAAAAACTGTTTTTT.

V is TRBV14 and J is TRBJ1-2, with a weak D call TRBD1 (6 bases). Trimming pared 0 bases from V and 6 bases from J, leaving 11 bases between. Germline V gene lookup returns CDR1 SGHDN and CDR2 FVKESK. The CDR3 totals 14 residues. The CDR3 spells CASSQDRGGHGYTF. In nucleotides, the CDR3 is TGTGCCAGCAGCCAAGATCGGGGGGGCCATGGCTACACCTTC.